This T cell receptor beta chain was identified during a study of prognosis after radiotherapy for stage I lung cancer. Across the study: Therapy given concurrently with stereotactic body radiotherapy reached no patient.

The CDR3 consists of 13 residues. The germline CDR1 and CDR2 sequences are SQVTM and ANQGSEA. The V end was cut by 7 bases, the J end by 2 bases, with 12 bases between. This clonotype was observed at least ten times. Genomic DNA was subjected to two-round multiplex PCR for amplification of TCR beta CDR3. Gene-specific primers for each TRBV and TRBJ gene drove first-round PCR. TCRdb itself ran the multiplex PCR reads through MiXCR, one entry per CDR3 protein. In the table there are 15,000 to 20,000 distinct CDR3 sequences, around two fifths of which are singletons. The gene calls are TRBV29-1 and TRBJ1-3; no reliable D call. This clonotype originated in a donor of 50 years or more with non-small cell lung cancer. The starting material was PBMCs, obtained before or after stereotactic body radiation therapy (not recorded which). This CDR3 reads CSGVHGAGNTIYF. CDR3 DNA sequence: TGCAGCGGGGTTCATGGGGCTGGAAACACCATATATTTT.